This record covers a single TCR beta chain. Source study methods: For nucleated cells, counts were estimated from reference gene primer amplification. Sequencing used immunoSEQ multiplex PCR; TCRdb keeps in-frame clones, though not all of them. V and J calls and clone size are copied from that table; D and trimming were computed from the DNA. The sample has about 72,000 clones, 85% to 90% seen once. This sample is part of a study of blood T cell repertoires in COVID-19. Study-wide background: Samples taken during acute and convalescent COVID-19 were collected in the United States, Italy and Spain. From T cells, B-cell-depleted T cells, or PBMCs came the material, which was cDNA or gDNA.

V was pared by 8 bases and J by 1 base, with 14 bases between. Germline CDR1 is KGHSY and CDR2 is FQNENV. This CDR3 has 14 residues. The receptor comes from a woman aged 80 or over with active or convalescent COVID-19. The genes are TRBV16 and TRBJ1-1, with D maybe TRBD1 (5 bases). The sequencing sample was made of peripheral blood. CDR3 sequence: CASYGAGGNTEAFF. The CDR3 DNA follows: TGTGCCAGCTATGGCGCGGGGGGGAACACTGAAGCTTTCTTT.